One sample yielded the 12 T cell receptor beta chains listed below, sequenced in a study of regulatory T cells in long-lasting Graves disease (dated by TCRdb to the early 2020s). Explained via the paper, the time point label denotes: newly diagnosed GD, antithyroid drugs for less than 3 months. For both TCR sequencing and RNA sequencing, RNA was extracted from PBMCs using TRIzol. The library relied on multiplex PCR. The instrument given in TCRdb is Illumina HiSeq 4000. iRepertoire HTBI primers and Arm-PCR amplification of CDR3 regions were used to construct TCR beta libraries. The public reads were run again by TCRdb, first through fastp at Q25 and then through MiXCR, and only productive beta chains were kept. All rows with the same CDR3 protein become a single entry with the most common DNA and genes. Here the sample has about 530,000 distinct CDR3 sequences; roughly 16% occur a single time. Of the sample, 25% is held by the ten largest clones.

The sample was also reused in another study, on T cells in Graves' hyperthyroidism and ophthalmopathy.

The sequencing here drew on peripheral blood mononuclear cells (PBMCs), taken at new diagnosis, from a patient treated with antithyroid drugs. All receptors derive from a woman aged 35-65 years with Graves disease. Donor details come from another sample of the same person, matched by shared clones.

This clonotype was picked up many times. J is TRBJ2-3 and V is TRBV12-3 or TRBV12-4; tentatively, D is TRBD2 (7 bases). This CDR3 region has 14 residues. Deletions cut 7 bases from V and 1 base from J, with 12 bases between. CDR3 loop: CASTRGAGTDTQYF. For the CDR3, the DNA is TGTGCCAGCACTCGGGGGGCGGGCACAGATACGCAGTATTTT.

This clonotype was seen only a few times. The chain links TRBV4-2 to TRBJ2-2; weak D call: TRBD2 (6 bases). The CDR3 is 15 residues long. Trimming removed 0 bases at V and 6 bases at J, with 11 bases between. Germline assignment: CDR1 LGHNA and CDR2 YNFKEQ. In DNA, the CDR3 is TGTGCCAGCAGCCAAGACGGCGGGGACCCCGGGGAGCTGTTTTTT. Translation: CASSQDGGDPGELFF.

Concerning this clonotype: Given a much more abundant clone one base away, this may be a read error. This CDR3 is missing its conserved last phenylalanine or tryptophan, likely due to a read error. The chain links TRBV11-3 to TRBJ2-3; the match to TRBD2 covers 10 bases. Germline-derived CDR1 and CDR2 are SGHNT and YENEEA. Trimming removed 5 bases from V and 7 bases from J; junction bases left unmatched: 9. This CDR3 is built from 15 residues. CDR3 residues: CASSPGGSGGYTQYL. CDR3 sequence (DNA): TGTGCCAGCAGCCCAGGGGGTAGCGGGGGGTATACGCAGTATTTG.

This clonotype showed up many times. V usage is TRBV20-1 and J usage is TRBJ2-3, with D perhaps TRBD2 (5 bases). Germline V gene lookup returns CDR1 DFQATT and CDR2 SNEGSKA (reference sequence). The length of the CDR3 is 13 residues. V lost 6 bases and J lost 0, with 10 bases in between. CDR3 sequence: CSATGGSTDTQYF. CDR3 nucleotide sequence: TGCAGTGCCACTGGCGGGAGCACAGATACGCAGTATTTT.

The chain is built from TRBV7-9 and TRBJ1-6; tentatively, D is TRBD1 (5 bases). This CDR3 comprises 16 residues. The germline CDR1 and CDR2 sequences are SEHNR and FQNEAQ (reference sequence). The V gene lost 2 bases and the J gene lost 9 bases, with 17 bases spanning the gap. Here the CDR3 DNA reads TGTGCCAGCAGCTTAATCGTTCAGGGACTTGGTTCACCCCTCCACTTT. Amino acid sequence: CASSLIVQGLGSPLHF.

This clonotype appeared many times. The chain links TRBV20-1 to TRBJ2-3; 12 bases align to TRBD2. With 0 bases clipped from V and 2 bases from J, the junction kept 6 bases outside the gene matches. In germline, CDR1 is DFQATT, CDR2 SNEGSKA (reference sequence). The CDR3 totals 17 residues. CDR3 residues: CSARDALAGGNTDTQYF. CDR3 DNA: TGCAGTGCTAGAGATGCGCTAGCGGGGGGGAACACAGATACGCAGTATTTT.

On this clonotype itself: Germline and junction disagree at one end, which may indicate a read error. The genes are TRBV6-5 and TRBJ1-2; TRBD1 aligns across 7 bases. Germline CDR1 MNHEY, CDR2 SVGAGI. The CDR3 consists of 15 residues. The CDR3 sequence is CACSYAGQYTYGYTF. The CDR3 nucleotides are TGTGCCTGCAGTTACGCGGGACAGTATACCTATGGCTACACCTTC.

This clonotype was seen repeatedly, ten times or more. This sequence joins TRBV27 and TRBJ1-1; D gene unclear. Trimming pared 4 bases from V and 10 bases from J, leaving 19 bases between. Germline V gives CDR1 MNHEY, CDR2 SMNVEV (reference sequence). The CDR3 runs to 14 residues. The CDR3 DNA follows: TGTGCCAGCAGTTCAACCCGCGAAGGCCGCGTAGCTTTCTTT. It yields the protein CASSSTREGRVAFF.

Points on this clonotype: Relative to the germline gene, one junction end is altered; a read error may explain this. The chain links TRBV6-1 to TRBJ1-5; weak D call: TRBD1 (5 bases). This CDR3 region has 17 residues. Germline V CDR1 and CDR2: MNHNS, SASEGT. CDR3 loop: CASSEYSGTYSNQPQQF. In DNA, the CDR3 is TGTGCCAGCAGTGAATATTCCGGGACCTATAGCAATCAGCCCCAGCAGTTT.

The sample holds many counts of this clonotype. The chain carries TRBV7-3 and TRBJ2-1, with 10 bases that match TRBD2. This CDR3 has 14 residues. In germline, CDR1 is SGHTA, CDR2 FQGTGA. The J segment lost 9 bases and the V segment lost 5 bases, leaving 7 bases of the junction unmatched. The CDR3, as DNA: TGTGCCAGCAGCCCATCAGGGACTAGCGTTGAGCAGTTCTTC. Amino acids: CASSPSGTSVEQFF.

This clonotype has a handful of counts. V and J are TRBV30 and TRBJ2-1, with D hard to call. The CDR3 loop spans 12 amino acids. V lost 2 bases and J lost 6, with 8 bases in between. CDR1 is GTSNPN, CDR2 SVGIG, per germline (reference sequence). The CDR3 reads CAWSSPRNEQFF. The CDR3 nucleotides read TGTGCCTGGAGTAGCCCTCGCAATGAGCAGTTCTTC.

This rearrangement joins TRBV25-1 to TRBJ1-6; 7 bases agree with TRBD1. Looked up from germline, CDR1 is MGHDK and CDR2 is SYGVNS. This CDR3 has 15 amino acids. Trimming at V came to 1 base and at J to 7 bases, leaving 4 bases not matched to a gene. The DNA for the CDR3 is TGTGCCAGCAGTGAATTGGACAGGACCAATTCACCCCTCCACTTT. Translated, it gives CASSELDRTNSPLHF.